Shown below are 2 T cell receptor beta chains from a single sample sequenced in a study of prognosis after radiotherapy for stage I lung cancer. The study amplified the TCR beta CDR3 region from genomic DNA. This amplification was carried out by two rounds of multiplex PCR. The first round of PCR was done with primers that matched each TRBV and TRBJ gene. TCRdb re-derived calls from the multiplex PCR reads in MiXCR, one entry per CDR3 protein. The sample includes around 20,000 distinct CDR3 sequences, around 40% of them seen just once. The sample consisted of PBMCs, taken before or after stereotactic body radiation therapy (not recorded which). The receptors shown here come from a donor at least 50 years old with non-small cell lung cancer.

Sample share makes this clonotype medium-sized (0.01 to 0.1%). This chain joins TRBV6-1 and TRBJ1-1; D is uncertain. The CDR3 has 13 residues. Germline V gene sequence: CDR1 MNHNS, CDR2 SASEGT. Trimming took 7 bases from V and 0 from J, leaving 9 bases between them. The CDR3: CASTPTLNTEAFF. CDR3 coding DNA: TGTGCCAGCACCCCGACACTGAACACTGAAGCTTTCTTT.

Comment on this clonotype: This likely reflects a read error, since a far larger clone is one base away. The DNA for the CDR3 is TGTGCCGGCACGGGACAAACCTACGAGCAGTACTTC. This gives the protein CAGTGQTYEQYF. This chain joins TRBV6-5 and TRBJ2-7, with a tentative D call TRBD1 (6 bases). V was clipped by 11 bases and J by 2 bases, with 13 bases between them. The germline CDR1 and CDR2 sequences are MNHEY and SVGAGI. The length of the CDR3 is 12 residues.